These T cell receptor beta chains were read from a single sample in a study of CD8 T cells in ankylosing spondylitis. MiXCR, applied by TCRdb to the 5' RACE reads, yields one record per CDR3 protein. The sample contains more than 400,000 distinct CDR3 sequences, under 5.5% of which appear only once. Sequences were obtained from blood, either unsorted or a sorted T cell fraction (not recorded which). These receptors all come from a male donor with ankylosing spondylitis. Both conserved end residues are trimmed from each CDR3. A D gene is named only where the DNA matches it firmly.

TRBV20-1,TRBD2,TRBJ2-5,SARLAAAVETQY
TRBV5-1,NA,TRBJ2-1,ASSRGRPWDEQF
TRBV9,TRBD1,TRBJ1-2,ASSATGEVGYT
TRBV20-1,NA,TRBJ2-1,SARDKFSGPNPNEQF
TRBV20-1,NA,TRBJ1-6,SAGVRRGINSPLH
TRBV5-1,NA,TRBJ2-7,ASSWGADDSYEQY
TRBV28,NA,TRBJ1-5,ASSGEDRPREEGQPQH
TRBV4-2,TRBD2,TRBJ2-5,ASSQASGTSGEETQY
TRBV29-1,NA,TRBJ2-3,SVEAVTDTQY
TRBV4-3,NA,TRBJ2-7,ASSQDGILSGSYEQY
TRBV7-8,TRBD1,TRBJ2-7,ASSLPLRTGGGEQY
TRBV2,TRBD2,TRBJ2-3,ASKRLAGSMDTQY
TRBV20-1,TRBD1,TRBJ2-5,SAPRTGIRETQY
TRBV5-1,NA,TRBJ2-7,ASSLNDEQY
TRBV20-1,NA,TRBJ2-7,SSPWGYEQY
TRBV29-1,TRBD1,TRBJ2-1,SVGQGAGYEQF
TRBV9,NA,TRBJ2-3,ASSPGTYTQY
TRBV27,NA,TRBJ1-2,ASSSYFEGRYGYT
TRBV20-1,NA,TRBJ2-7,STRQIYEQY
TRBV19,NA,TRBJ1-3,ATTLGGNTIY
TRBV4-1,TRBD2,TRBJ2-3,ASSLQWRGRATDTQY
TRBV11-2,TRBD2,TRBJ2-2,ASRPPILAGEGGELF
TRBV5-4,NA,TRBJ2-2,ASTRAGRNGELF
TRBV11-1,NA,TRBJ2-3,ASSSPSRADTQY
TRBV6-2/TRBV6-3,TRBD1,TRBJ2-3,ASSKGQPNTDTQY
TRBV7-2,NA,TRBJ1-5,ASSLDRDPQPQH
TRBV29-1,NA,TRBJ1-4,SVAQSGLGGKLF
TRBV4-3,TRBD1,TRBJ2-7,ASSQWDSSYEQY
TRBV14,NA,TRBJ2-1,ASSNLAVSSYNEQF
TRBV6-6,TRBD2,TRBJ2-7,ASSPGLAGEQY
TRBV7-9,NA,TRBJ1-4,ASSLDWTYTNEKLF
TRBV20-1,NA,TRBJ1-5,SARDPSMAGRQPQH
TRBV7-2,NA,TRBJ1-2,ASSWTSVGYGYT
TRBV27,TRBD2,TRBJ2-7,ASSLKGVSGGTTYEQY
TRBV4-3,NA,TRBJ2-7,ASSQEVMSASYEQY
TRBV27,TRBD1,TRBJ1-2,ASRPGTGGYGYT
TRBV5-1,NA,TRBJ2-2,ASSPHEGRNTGELF
TRBV28,TRBD1,TRBJ2-2,ASRSDRVAGELF
TRBV20-1,NA,TRBJ2-5,SAREVRLQETQY
TRBV27,TRBD2,TRBJ2-3,ASSIRGRAADTQY
TRBV6-5,NA,TRBJ2-7,ASSYSDLNPEQY
TRBV6-4,TRBD2,TRBJ2-1,ASSDSPAGGRDEQF
TRBV20-1,TRBD1,TRBJ2-7,SAGGRAGTGGTYEQY
TRBV28,TRBD1,TRBJ2-3,ASRPRGRQGVTDTQY
TRBV27,TRBD2,TRBJ2-2,ASSFGLAGGNTGELF
TRBV28,NA,TRBJ2-3,ASKFPGGVDTQY
TRBV29-1,TRBD2,TRBJ2-3,SAELAPDPTDTQY
TRBV15,TRBD1,TRBJ2-5,ATRQGFWYETQY
TRBV28,NA,TRBJ1-6,ASSIYLSPLH
TRBV10-3,NA,TRBJ1-6,AISEASRRNSPLH
TRBV28,NA,TRBJ1-2,ASTLPGAAYGYT
TRBV6-1,NA,TRBJ1-1,ASSITRNTEAF
TRBV12-3/TRBV12-4,NA,TRBJ2-1,ASSPTTGSNEQF
TRBV4-3,NA,TRBJ1-2,ASSAALIRGGYT
TRBV18,TRBD1,TRBJ2-1,ASSPLGQGSYNEQF
TRBV7-8,NA,TRBJ1-1,ASSLGLGGGTEAF
TRBV29-1,NA,TRBJ1-1,SVAARQMNTEAF